This T cell receptor (beta chain) was identified during a study of cytomegalovirus exposure and HLA in healthy donors. 60 Vbeta and 13 Jbeta primers were used in PCR. Generated by immunoSEQ multiplex PCR, the TCRdb table keeps only in-frame clones and is missing some. The sample lists under 200,000 clones; roughly 75% were seen once. Germline CDR1 is SGHAT and CDR2 is FQNNGV. The CDR3 loop spans 15 amino acids. Deletions cut 0 bases from V and 2 bases from J, with 7 bases between. The rearrangement links TRBV11-2 to TRBJ1-4, with D uncertain. The origin of this receptor is a male donor in good health and CMV-seronegative. Sequenced: PBMCs. The CDR3 coding sequence is TGTGCCAGCAGCTTAGAAGGGAGGACTAATGAAAAACTGTTTTTT. Its protein product is CASSLEGRTNEKLFF. The whole variable domain, filled in from reference TRBV11-2 and TRBJ1-4, reads EAGVAQSPRYKIIEKRQSVAFWCNPISGHATLYWYQQILGQGPKLLIQFQNNGVVDDSQLPKDRFSAERLKGVDSTLKIQPAKLEDSAVYLCASSLEGRTNEKLFFGSGTQLSVL.